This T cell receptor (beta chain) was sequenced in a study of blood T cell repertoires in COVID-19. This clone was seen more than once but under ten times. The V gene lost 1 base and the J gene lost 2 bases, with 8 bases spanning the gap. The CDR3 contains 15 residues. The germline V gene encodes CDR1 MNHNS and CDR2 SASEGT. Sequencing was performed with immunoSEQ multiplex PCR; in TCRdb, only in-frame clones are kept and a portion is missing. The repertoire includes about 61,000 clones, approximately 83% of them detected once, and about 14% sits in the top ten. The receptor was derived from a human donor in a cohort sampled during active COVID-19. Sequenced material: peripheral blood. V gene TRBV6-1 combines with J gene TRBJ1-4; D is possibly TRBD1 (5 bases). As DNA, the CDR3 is TGTGCCAGCAGTGAAGAGGCAGGGACTAATGAAAAACTGTTTTTT. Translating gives CASSEEAGTNEKLFF.